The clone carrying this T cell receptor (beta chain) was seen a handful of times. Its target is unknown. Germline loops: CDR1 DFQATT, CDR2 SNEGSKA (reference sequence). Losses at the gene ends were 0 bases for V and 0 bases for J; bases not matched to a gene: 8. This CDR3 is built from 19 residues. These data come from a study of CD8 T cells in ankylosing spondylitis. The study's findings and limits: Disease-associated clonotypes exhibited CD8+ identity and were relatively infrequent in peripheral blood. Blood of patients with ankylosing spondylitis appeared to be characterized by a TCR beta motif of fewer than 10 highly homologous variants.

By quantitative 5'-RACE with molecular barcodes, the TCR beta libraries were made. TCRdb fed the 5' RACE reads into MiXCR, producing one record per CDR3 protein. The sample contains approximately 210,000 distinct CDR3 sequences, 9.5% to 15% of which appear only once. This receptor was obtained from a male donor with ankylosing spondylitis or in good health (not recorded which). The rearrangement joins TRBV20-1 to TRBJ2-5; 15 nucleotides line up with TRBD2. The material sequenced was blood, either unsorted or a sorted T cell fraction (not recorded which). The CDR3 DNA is TGCAGTGCTAGAGACCCGACCGGGACTAGCGGGAGGTACCAAGAGACCCAGTACTTC. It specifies CSARDPTGTSGRYQETQYF.